This T cell receptor (beta chain) appears in the sequencing data of a study of T-cell memory formation after mild COVID-19. Study at large: Across donors, TCR clusters were largely donor specific.

Each CDR3 protein is one row after TCRdb ran MiXCR on the 5' RACE reads. This repertoire shows under 250,000 distinct CDR3 sequences, under 12% found once; its top ten account for approximately 3%. CDR3 length: 14 amino acids. V shed 0 bases and J 5 bases; nucleotides not matched to a gene: 4. CDR1 and CDR2 from the germline V gene are DFQATT and SNEGSKA (reference sequence). The sample was PBMCs or a T cell subset sorted from them (not recorded which). V usage is TRBV20-1 and J usage is TRBJ2-3; 8 bases agree with TRBD2. The TCR sequence derives from a man younger than 30 who had mild COVID-19 (a few samples of this study predate the infection). Cell type and time point are not known. This chain's CDR3 is CSAREGSGVDTQYF. CDR3 nucleotides: TGCAGTGCTAGAGAGGGTAGCGGGGTAGATACGCAGTATTTT.